These T cell receptor beta chains were read from a single sample in a study of read filtering for tumor transcriptome and immune sequencing. One entry per CDR3 protein results from TCRdb running MiXCR on the reads. In the table there are more than 70,000 distinct CDR3 sequences, 20% to 25% of which are singletons. The sample taken for sequencing was a population of CD138-negative cells sorted from bone marrow. The receptor set was obtained from a donor at least 40 years old with multiple myeloma. The CDR3 runs from the conserved cysteine through the conserved F or W. D genes are given only for firm matches. Where a row states a size, it is once, few, many or the class of an expanded clone; other rows omit it.

J gene: TRBJ2-3
D gene: NA
clone size: many
V gene: TRBV2
CDR3 protein: CASSTGTYIPYF
CDR3 DNA: TGTGCCAGCAGTACCGGGACTTACATCCCGTATTTT

J gene: TRBJ2-7
D gene: NA
clone size: few
V gene: TRBV3-1
CDR3 protein: CASSQGARFTYEQYF
CDR3 DNA: TGTGCCAGCAGCCAAGGAGCGAGGTTCACCTACGAGCAGTACTTC

J gene: TRBJ2-1
D gene: TRBD1
clone size: many
V gene: TRBV7-9
CDR3 protein: CASSFRTGIPEQFF
CDR3 DNA: TGTGCCAGCAGCTTTCGGACAGGGATCCCTGAGCAGTTCTTC

J gene: TRBJ2-1
D gene: NA
clone size: NA
V gene: TRBV7-2
CDR3 protein: CASSADRYSYNEHFF
CDR3 DNA: TGTGCCAGCAGCGCAGACAGATACTCCTACAATGAGCATTTCTTC

J gene: TRBJ2-5
D gene: TRBD1
clone size: few
V gene: TRBV7-9
CDR3 protein: CASSPQGARVQETQYF
CDR3 DNA: TGTGCCAGCAGCCCACAGGGGGCCCGAGTCCAAGAGACCCAGTACTTC

J gene: TRBJ1-1
D gene: NA
clone size: many
V gene: TRBV28
CDR3 protein: CASRFLQTTEAFF
CDR3 DNA: TGTGCCAGCCGTTTTTTGCAAACCACTGAAGCTTTCTTT

J gene: TRBJ1-4
D gene: NA
clone size: many
V gene: TRBV18
CDR3 protein: CASSPRFDSINEKLFF
CDR3 DNA: TGTGCCAGCTCACCAAGGTTCGACAGCATAAATGAAAAACTGTTTTTT

J gene: TRBJ1-1
D gene: NA
clone size: many
V gene: TRBV2
CDR3 protein: CASSKGWMNTEAFF
CDR3 DNA: TGTGCCAGCAGCAAGGGCTGGATGAACACTGAAGCTTTCTTT

J gene: TRBJ2-2
D gene: NA
clone size: many
V gene: TRBV7-9
CDR3 protein: CASSVGTSKTNTGELFF
CDR3 DNA: TGTGCCAGCAGCGTAGGGACAAGTAAGACGAACACCGGGGAGCTGTTTTTT

J gene: TRBJ1-5
D gene: NA
clone size: many
V gene: TRBV20-1
CDR3 protein: CSAREGDQPQHF
CDR3 DNA: TGCAGTGCTAGAGAAGGTGATCAGCCCCAGCATTTT

J gene: TRBJ1-2
D gene: NA
clone size: few
V gene: TRBV18
CDR3 protein: CASSPENPRVTNYGYTF
CDR3 DNA: TGTGCCAGCTCACCGGAAAATCCCAGGGTAACCAACTATGGCTACACCTTC

J gene: TRBJ2-7
D gene: NA
clone size: many
V gene: TRBV25-1
CDR3 protein: CASSDLRGRIQYF
CDR3 DNA: TGTGCCAGCAGTGATTTACGGGGTCGGATCCAGTACTTC

J gene: TRBJ1-5
D gene: NA
clone size: NA
V gene: TRBV18
CDR3 protein: CASSPSGNYQPQHF
CDR3 DNA: TGTGCCAGCTCACCAAGCGGTAACTATCAGCCCCAGCATTTT

J gene: TRBJ2-7
D gene: NA
clone size: many
V gene: TRBV28
CDR3 protein: CASNRGPISYEQYF
CDR3 DNA: TGTGCCAGCAACCGGGGCCCGATCTCCTACGAGCAGTACTTC

J gene: TRBJ2-7
D gene: NA
clone size: few
V gene: TRBV11-2
CDR3 protein: CASSFSEYEQYF
CDR3 DNA: TGTGCCAGCAGCTTTTCTGAGTACGAGCAGTACTTC

J gene: TRBJ1-4
D gene: NA
clone size: many
V gene: TRBV2
CDR3 protein: CASSPFVVPNEKLFF
CDR3 DNA: TGTGCCAGCAGTCCATTTGTAGTACCTAATGAAAAACTGTTTTTT

J gene: TRBJ2-1
D gene: TRBD2
clone size: many
V gene: TRBV5-1
CDR3 protein: CASSFGSGGLSNEQFF
CDR3 DNA: TGCGCCAGCAGCTTCGGGAGCGGGGGGTTGAGCAATGAGCAGTTCTTC

J gene: TRBJ1-4
D gene: TRBD1
clone size: many
V gene: TRBV20-1
CDR3 protein: CSAWTGSEKLFF
CDR3 DNA: TGCAGTGCTTGGACAGGGAGTGAAAAACTGTTTTTT

J gene: TRBJ2-5
D gene: NA
clone size: many
V gene: TRBV18
CDR3 protein: CASSPGLGETQYF
CDR3 DNA: TGTGCCAGCTCACCGGGACTTGGAGAGACCCAGTACTTC

J gene: TRBJ2-7
D gene: NA
clone size: few
V gene: TRBV28
CDR3 protein: CASSYRAIPTRDF
CDR3 DNA: TGTGCCAGCAGTTACAGGGCCATCCCGACGAGGGACTTC

J gene: TRBJ2-3
D gene: NA
clone size: many
V gene: TRBV7-2
CDR3 protein: CASSAYTDTQYF
CDR3 DNA: TGTGCCAGCAGCGCCTACACAGATACGCAGTATTTT

J gene: TRBJ2-3
D gene: NA
clone size: many
V gene: TRBV5-1
CDR3 protein: CASSSQDANTQYF
CDR3 DNA: TGCGCCAGCAGTTCCCAGGACGCGAACACGCAGTATTTT

J gene: TRBJ1-6
D gene: TRBD1
clone size: many
V gene: TRBV5-1
CDR3 protein: CASGAGQGNSPLHF
CDR3 DNA: TGCGCCAGCGGCGCCGGACAGGGTAATTCACCCCTCCACTTT

J gene: TRBJ2-3
D gene: NA
clone size: NA
V gene: TRBV19
CDR3 protein: CANSDLRTDTQYF
CDR3 DNA: TGTGCCAATAGTGATCTCCGCACAGATACGCAGTATTTT

J gene: TRBJ2-5
D gene: NA
clone size: few
V gene: TRBV5-1
CDR3 protein: CASRFRVGETQYF
CDR3 DNA: TGCGCCAGCAGATTCAGGGTTGGCGAGACCCAGTACTTC

J gene: TRBJ1-6
D gene: NA
clone size: many
V gene: TRBV18
CDR3 protein: CASSPTPPAAEGGTLHF
CDR3 DNA: TGTGCCAGCTCACCTACCCCCCCGGCCGCGGAGGGGGGGACCCTCCACTTT

J gene: TRBJ2-1
D gene: TRBD2
clone size: many
V gene: TRBV25-1
CDR3 protein: CASSEIAGGKNEQFF
CDR3 DNA: TGTGCCAGCAGTGAAATAGCGGGGGGGAAAAATGAGCAGTTCTTC

J gene: TRBJ2-1
D gene: TRBD2
clone size: many
V gene: TRBV28
CDR3 protein: CASSAGLAGGNEQFF
CDR3 DNA: TGTGCCAGCAGTGCCGGACTAGCGGGGGGGAATGAGCAGTTCTTC

J gene: TRBJ2-2
D gene: TRBD1
clone size: many
V gene: TRBV29-1
CDR3 protein: CSAGPGGTGELFF
CDR3 DNA: TGCAGCGCCGGTCCAGGGGGAACCGGGGAGCTGTTTTTT

J gene: TRBJ2-3
D gene: TRBD1
clone size: many
V gene: TRBV2
CDR3 protein: CASSAGTAQQYF
CDR3 DNA: TGTGCCAGCAGTGCTGGGACAGCGCAGCAGTATTTT

J gene: TRBJ2-7
D gene: TRBD2
clone size: NA
V gene: TRBV14
CDR3 protein: CASSYTGTSPEQYF
CDR3 DNA: TGTGCCAGCAGCTACACCGGGACTAGCCCCGAGCAGTACTTC

J gene: TRBJ1-3
D gene: TRBD1
clone size: few
V gene: TRBV29-1
CDR3 protein: CSVETGSSGNTIYF
CDR3 DNA: TGCAGCGTTGAGACAGGGAGCTCTGGAAACACCATATATTTT

J gene: TRBJ1-1
D gene: NA
clone size: few
V gene: TRBV29-1
CDR3 protein: CSVSGTLMNTVAFF
CDR3 DNA: TGCAGCGTTTCCGGGACACTAATGAACACTGTAGCTTTCTTT

J gene: TRBJ2-1
D gene: NA
clone size: NA
V gene: TRBV2
CDR3 protein: CASRETVDEQFF
CDR3 DNA: TGTGCCAGCAGGGAGACGGTCGATGAGCAGTTCTTC

J gene: TRBJ2-3
D gene: NA
clone size: many
V gene: TRBV5-1
CDR3 protein: CASSLGRSQNTQYF
CDR3 DNA: TGCGCCAGCAGCTTGGGGCGGTCGCAGAATACGCAGTATTTT

J gene: TRBJ1-1
D gene: NA
clone size: NA
V gene: TRBV7-9
CDR3 protein: CASSLAGPYAEAFF
CDR3 DNA: TGTGCCAGCAGCTTAGCGGGGCCGTACGCTGAAGCTTTCTTT

J gene: TRBJ2-2
D gene: NA
clone size: many
V gene: TRBV2
CDR3 protein: CASSGVRGAGELFF
CDR3 DNA: TGTGCCAGCAGTGGGGTCAGAGGAGCCGGGGAGCTGTTTTTT

J gene: TRBJ2-7
D gene: TRBD1
clone size: many
V gene: TRBV6-1
CDR3 protein: CAMGQPYEQYF
CDR3 DNA: TGTGCCATGGGACAGCCCTACGAGCAGTACTTC

J gene: TRBJ2-7
D gene: TRBD1
clone size: many
V gene: TRBV5-1
CDR3 protein: CASSFGTGVEQYF
CDR3 DNA: TGCGCCAGCAGCTTCGGGACAGGGGTCGAGCAGTACTTC

J gene: TRBJ2-3
D gene: NA
clone size: NA
V gene: TRBV7-2
CDR3 protein: CASSLAFSDTQYF
CDR3 DNA: TGTGCCAGCAGCTTAGCTTTTTCTGATACGCAGTATTTT